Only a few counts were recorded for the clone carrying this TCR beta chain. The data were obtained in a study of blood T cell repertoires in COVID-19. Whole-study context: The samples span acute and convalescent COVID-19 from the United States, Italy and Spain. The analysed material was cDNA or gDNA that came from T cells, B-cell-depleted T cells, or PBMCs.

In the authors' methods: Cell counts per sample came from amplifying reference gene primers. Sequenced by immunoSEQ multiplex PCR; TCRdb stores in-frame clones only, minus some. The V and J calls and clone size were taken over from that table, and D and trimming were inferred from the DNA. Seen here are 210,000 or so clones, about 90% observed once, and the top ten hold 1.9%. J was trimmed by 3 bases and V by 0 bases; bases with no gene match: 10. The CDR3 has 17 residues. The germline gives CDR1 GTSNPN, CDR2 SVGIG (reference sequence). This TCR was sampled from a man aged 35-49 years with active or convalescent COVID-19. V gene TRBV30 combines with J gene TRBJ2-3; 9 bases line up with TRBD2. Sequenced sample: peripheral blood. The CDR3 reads CAWSVYGSGSRTDTQYF. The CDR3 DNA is TGTGCCTGGAGTGTGTATGGTAGCGGGAGTAGAACAGATACGCAGTATTTT.